This T cell receptor (beta chain) appears in the sequencing data of a study of cytomegalovirus exposure and HLA in healthy donors. General study points: Later analysis revealed greater clonal expansion in HLA-associated TCR beta chains than in equally common others. Reported findings show TCR beta sequences accurately forecast HLA-A and HLA-B alleles in most subjects. Rarity held for most TCR sequences, but there were some public TCRs that occurred in many donors.

PCR employed 60 Vbeta and 13 Jbeta primers. Sequencing used immunoSEQ multiplex PCR; TCRdb keeps in-frame clones, though not all of them. The sample holds 100,000 to 150,000 clones, around 70% seen once. V lost 2 bases to trimming and J lost 5 bases, with 4 bases between them. This CDR3 spans 11 amino acids. CDR1 MGHDK and CDR2 SYGVNS come from the germline V gene. The sample holds a few counts of this clone. Its antigen is unidentified. Participants comprised healthy donors of bone marrow. Sequenced sample: PBMCs. The chain couples TRBV25-1 to TRBJ2-7, with D uncertain. This TCR was recovered from a woman aged 60-75 years in good health and CMV-seropositive. In DNA form, the CDR3 reads TGTGCCAGCAGTGAACTCGACGAGCAGTACTTC. Translating it yields CASSELDEQYF.